These 2 T cell receptor beta chains were sequenced from one sample in a study of neoadjuvant anti-PD-1 for oral cavity cancer. Some clones are missing from TCRdb's copy, which holds only in-frame ones; the method was immunoSEQ multiplex PCR. Of tens of thousands of clones listed, 79% were seen once; the top ten hold 2.6%. Sequenced here: PBMCs, sampled before nivolumab (anti-PD-1) treatment. These receptors originate from a person aged 35-79 years with oral cavity squamous cell carcinoma.

Only one count was recorded for this clone. This chain links TRBV11-2 with TRBJ2-1, with 7 bases aligning to TRBD1. This CDR3 region has 13 residues. Per germline, CDR1 SGHAT and CDR2 FQNNGV. The trim removed 7 bases at V and 5 bases at J, leaving 5 bases unmatched. CDR3: CASTPTGNNEQFF. The CDR3 region has the DNA TGTGCCAGCACCCCGACAGGGAACAATGAGCAGTTCTTC.

The chain links TRBV6-1 to TRBJ1-6; 8 positions match TRBD1. The ends lost 1 base at V and 7 bases at J; junction bases unmatched: 9. There are 17 residues in the CDR3. Germline V gene data show CDR1 as MNHNS and CDR2 as SASEGT. The DNA for the CDR3 is TGTGCCAGCAGTGAAGAGCATCAGGGGGCGATAAATTCACCCCTCCACTTT. Residues: CASSEEHQGAINSPLHF.